Listed below are T cell receptor beta chains from one sample, sequenced in a study of cytomegalovirus exposure and HLA in healthy donors. Clones were read by immunoSEQ multiplex PCR, and TCRdb kept only the in-frame ones, dropping some. This table has hundreds of thousands of clones, about 89% appearing once. The sequencing sample was made of PBMCs. These receptors all come from a woman aged 18-35 years in good health and CMV-seronegative. Each CDR3 is given with its conserved first and last residue. A D gene is named only where the DNA matches it firmly. The size of a clone is reported for some rows only, either as once, few or many, or as a class for expanded clones.

J gene | clone size | V gene | D gene | CDR3 protein | CDR3 DNA
TRBJ2-7 | once | TRBV15 | TRBD1 | CATSSWDSYEQYF | TGTGCCACCAGCAGTTGGGACAGCTACGAGCAGTACTTC
TRBJ2-1 | - | TRBV13 | TRBD2 | CASSHRTGGAIDNEQFF | TGTGCCAGCAGCCACAGAACCGGGGGGGCCATTGATAATGAGCAGTTCTTC
TRBJ2-1 | - | TRBV5-4 | - | CASSFEAGEQFF | TGTGCCAGCAGCTTCGAGGCGGGTGAGCAGTTCTTC
TRBJ2-5 | - | TRBV5-1 | TRBD1 | CASTQGALGETQYF | TGCGCCAGTACACAGGGGGCGCTGGGGGAGACCCAGTACTTC
TRBJ1-1 | few | TRBV7-2 | - | CASSLQGSGAFF | TGTGCCAGCAGCTTACAGGGTTCAGGAGCTTTCTTT
TRBJ2-7 | - | TRBV5-4 | TRBD2 | CASSSPTSGHEQYF | TGTGCCAGCAGCTCCCCGACTAGCGGGCACGAGCAGTACTTC
TRBJ2-1 | - | TRBV19 | TRBD2 | CASTWTSGTNEQFF | TGTGCCAGTACCTGGACTAGCGGGACCAATGAGCAGTTCTTC
TRBJ2-7 | - | TRBV5-5 | - | CASSLALNEQYF | TGTGCCAGCAGCTTGGCCCTAAACGAGCAGTACTTC
TRBJ2-1 | - | TRBV19 | - | CASSIPQQGSYNEQFF | TGTGCCAGTAGTATTCCCCAGCAGGGGTCCTACAATGAGCAGTTCTTC
TRBJ1-1 | - | TRBV27 | TRBD1 | CASSRQGWANTEAFF | TGTGCCAGCAGTAGACAGGGTTGGGCGAACACTGAAGCTTTCTTT
TRBJ2-2 | - | TRBV19 | - | CASSKVPSHEGAGELFF | TGTGCCAGTAGTAAAGTCCCCAGCCATGAGGGGGCCGGGGAGCTGTTTTTT
TRBJ1-4 | - | TRBV9 | - | CASSVGQATNEKLFF | TGTGCCAGCAGCGTAGGACAGGCAACTAATGAAAAACTGTTTTTT
TRBJ2-7 | - | TRBV7-2 | TRBD2 | CASSLGAGVAYEQYF | TGTGCCAGCAGCTTAGGGGCGGGAGTGGCCTACGAGCAGTACTTC
TRBJ2-1 | - | TRBV6-6 | - | CASRPGTYNEQFF | TGTGCCAGCAGACCCGGGACTTACAATGAGCAGTTCTTC
TRBJ1-5 | - | TRBV19 | - | CASSRGLNQPQHF | TGTGCCAGTAGTCGAGGCCTCAATCAGCCCCAGCATTTT
TRBJ1-2 | - | TRBV30 | - | CAWSQGYGYGYTF | TGTGCCTGGAGCCAGGGGTATGGCTATGGCTACACCTTC
TRBJ2-5 | - | TRBV2 | - | CASSGFGGGLETQYF | TGTGCCAGCAGTGGCTTTGGGGGGGGGCTTGAGACCCAGTACTTC
TRBJ2-2 | - | TRBV9 | TRBD1 | CASSGGFRTGYTGELFF | TGTGCCAGCAGCGGGGGTTTTAGGACAGGTTACACCGGGGAGCTGTTTTTT
TRBJ1-2 | once | TRBV5-1 | - | CASSKEGLDGYTF | TGCGCCAGCAGTAAGGAGGGGCTCGATGGCTACACCTTC